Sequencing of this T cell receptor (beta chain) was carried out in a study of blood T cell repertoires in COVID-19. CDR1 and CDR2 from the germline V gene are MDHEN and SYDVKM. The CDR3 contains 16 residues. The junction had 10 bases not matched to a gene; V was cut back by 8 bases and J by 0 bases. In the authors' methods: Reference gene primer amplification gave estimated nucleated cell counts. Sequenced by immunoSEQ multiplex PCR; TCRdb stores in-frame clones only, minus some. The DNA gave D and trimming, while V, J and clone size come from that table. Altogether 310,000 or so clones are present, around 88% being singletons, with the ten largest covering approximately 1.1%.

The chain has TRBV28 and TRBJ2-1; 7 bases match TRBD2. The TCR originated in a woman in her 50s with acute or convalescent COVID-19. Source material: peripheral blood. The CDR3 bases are TGTGCCAGCCTTACCACGGGGGGATCCTCCTACAATGAGCAGTTCTTC. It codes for CASLTTGGSSYNEQFF.